This T cell receptor (beta chain) was profiled in a study of cytomegalovirus exposure and HLA in healthy donors. Trimming cost V 3 bases and J 5 bases, with 14 bases left between them. Germline CDR1 KGHSH, CDR2 LQKENI. The CDR3 is 14 amino acids. The PCR used 60 Vbeta and 13 Jbeta primers. The repertoire was sequenced with immunoSEQ multiplex PCR; TCRdb's copy has only in-frame clones and lacks some. The table includes under 200,000 clones, roughly 80% detected once. Findings and limits, study-wide: When a later analysis compared HLA-associated TCR beta chains with equally common others, the HLA-associated chains turned out to be more clonally expanded and to have lower generation probabilities. Most observed TCR sequences were rare, whereas some public TCRs were detected in many donors. Trimming of TCR beta V- and J-genes showed a link, identified in a later analysis, to a missense DCLRE1C variant.

In nominal health when sampled, donors likely had unrecorded immune exposures nonetheless. In regard to this clone: Its target is not known.

Sequenced: PBMCs. The TCR sequence derives from a female donor in good health and CMV-seronegative. The gene calls are TRBV18 and TRBJ2-7; weak D call: TRBD1 (6 bases). Here the CDR3 reads CASSPRDTLDEQYF. CDR3 nucleotide sequence: TGTGCCAGCTCACCCCGGGACACCCTTGACGAGCAGTACTTC.